The clone carrying this T cell receptor beta chain was recorded at least ten times. Its target is unknown. Time point here: sample taken at primary tumor resection. Unsorted whole RNA from tumor, nontumor lung or frozen PBMC underwent sequencing. Donation came from 70 or so patients with untreated early-stage non-small cell lung cancer. The V gene's germline CDR1 is LNHDA and CDR2 SQIVND (reference sequence). The CDR3 runs to 16 residues. Trimming pared 0 bases from V and 4 bases from J, leaving 12 bases between. This sample stems from a study of spatial heterogeneity in lung cancer. About the research overall: The average appearance count of each unique TCR and UMI combination in raw reads was more than nine.

Every TCR cDNA molecule carried a tag that served as a unique molecular identifier. In TCRdb, the 5' RACE reads were re-called with MiXCR into one record per CDR3 protein. Here the sample spans 90,000 or so distinct CDR3 sequences, approximately 8.9% being singletons. General observations from the study: Expanded tumor TCRs that were ubiquitous appeared in blood more at resection than follow-up.

The origin of this receptor is a male donor with early-stage non-small cell lung cancer. The chain uses TRBV19 and TRBJ2-2; no firm D call. The material was PBMCs, obtained at surgery. In DNA, the CDR3 is TGTGCCAGTAGTATAGATAGGGTCCAATTCACCGGGGAGCTGTTTTTT. Encoded protein: CASSIDRVQFTGELFF.